These 6 T cell receptor beta chains share one sample of origin, sequenced in a study of tumor-infiltrating lymphocytes in glioblastoma multiforme. TCR beta libraries were built from RNA through three nested multiplex PCR rounds using modified ARM-PCR. TCRdb re-called the multiplex PCR reads through MiXCR, storing one row per CDR3 protein. Of tens of thousands of distinct CDR3 sequences listed, approximately 66% are singletons. Sequenced material: brain tumor tissue. The receptor source for this set is a male donor with glioblastoma.

As concerns this clonotype: Relative to the germline gene, one junction end is altered; a read error may explain this. CDR3 nucleotide sequence: TGTGCCAGCAGCTTCCATCTGGGGGCGGGAACCGGGGAGCTGTTGTTT. It encodes CASSFHLGAGTGELLF. The V and J genes are TRBV11-2 and TRBJ2-2; either TRBD1 or TRBD2 may fit D (6 bases each). From germline, CDR1 is SGHAT and CDR2 FQNNGV. The CDR3 runs 16 residues.

The V and J genes are TRBV7-9 and TRBJ2-1; D is perhaps TRBD2 (6 bases). The CDR3 loop spans 16 amino acids. The germline CDR1 and CDR2 sequences are SEHNR and FQNEAQ (reference sequence). V lost 1 base to trimming and J lost 8 bases, with 18 bases between them. The CDR3 DNA reads as TGTGCCAGCAGCTTAGGACTAGTGGGAGATCTCGATGAGCAGTTCTTC. This encodes CASSLGLVGDLDEQFF.

This clonotype has more than one count but fewer than ten. This could be a read error, since a much larger clone is one nucleotide away. J is TRBJ2-1 and V is TRBV10-3, with 10 bases fitting TRBD2. Germline CDR1 and CDR2: ENHRY and SYGVKD. After removal of 4 bases from V and 7 bases from J, the junction contained 19 bases not matched to a gene. The length of the CDR3 is 19 residues. CDR3 in amino acids: CAISGSTSTAGGPRNEQFF. CDR3 DNA: TGTGCCATCAGTGGGTCCACCAGCACAGCGGGAGGGCCGAGGAATGAGCAGTTCTTC.

This clonotype has a count of ten or more. This chain joins TRBV12-3 or TRBV12-4 and TRBJ1-2; D possibly corresponds to TRBD1 (5 bases). V was trimmed by 6 bases and J by 2 bases, leaving 13 bases between them. The CDR3 is 14 amino acids. The CDR3 sequence is CASRAAGINYGYTF. The CDR3, as DNA: TGTGCCAGCAGGGCGGCAGGGATCAACTATGGCTACACCTTC.

This clonotype is a singleton in its sample. The chain is built from TRBV7-3 and TRBJ2-2; 9 positions agree with TRBD2. The V and J ends lost 1 base and 2 bases, in that order; junction bases with no gene match: 5. Germline assignment: CDR1 SGHTA and CDR2 FQGTGA. The CDR3 is 17 residues long. The CDR3 bases are TGTGCCAGCAGCTTAAGTCCTAGCGGGGTCAACACCGGGGAGCTGTTTTTT. It encodes CASSLSPSGVNTGELFF.

The chain joins TRBV6-2 or TRBV6-3 to TRBJ2-7, with a weak D call TRBD1 (5 bases). The CDR3 has 13 residues. The V end lost 6 bases, the J end lost 4 bases, and 13 bases lay between the germline ends. The germline V gene encodes CDR1 MNHEY and CDR2 SVGEGT. The CDR3 loop reads CASRRAGRYEQYF. For the CDR3, the DNA is TGTGCCAGCAGACGGGCAGGGCGGTACGAGCAGTACTTC.